The 21 T cell receptor beta chains presented below share a single source sample, sequenced in a study of beta chain features in type 1 diabetes. Reverse transcribing all isolated RNA meant expressed TCRB transcripts were sequenced. The repertoire was sequenced with immunoSEQ multiplex PCR; TCRdb's copy has only in-frame clones and lacks some. This table holds around 180,000 clones, roughly 8% found once. Findings and limits, study-wide: Among all four CD4+ subsets, Type 1 diabetes patients had TCRB CDR3s that were moderately but significantly shorter.

For these receptors, no antigen is known. Source material: central memory CD4+ T cells from blood. The receptors derive from a man younger than 35 with type 1 diabetes.

This clone came up a few times. This chain uses TRBV5-4 with TRBJ2-7; the D is unclear. V was pared by 2 bases and J by 2 bases, with 11 bases between. The germline V gene encodes CDR1 SGHNT and CDR2 YYREEE (reference sequence). This CDR3 is built from 14 residues. DNA for the CDR3: TGTGCCAGCAGCTTTGACGCGGCCCCCTACGAGCAGTACTTC. Encoded protein: CASSFDAAPYEQYF. The whole variable domain, remainder taken from reference TRBV5-4 and TRBJ2-7, is ETGVTQSPTHLIKTRGQQVTLRCSSQSGHNTVSWYQQALGQGPQFIFQYYREEENGRGNFPPRFSGLQFPNYSSELNVNALELDDSALYLCASSFDAAPYEQYFGPGTRLTVT.

Ten or more counts support this clone. Other DNA sequences in the sample encode the same CDR3. V and J are TRBV30 and TRBJ1-5; D remains unclear. Per germline, CDR1 GTSNPN and CDR2 SVGIG (reference sequence). The CDR3 contains 13 residues. Trimming removed 0 bases at V and 5 bases at J, with 8 bases between. CDR3 sequence (DNA): TGTGCCTGGAGTGTTCGGGAAGATCAGCCCCAGCATTTT. It translates to CAWSVREDQPQHF.

This clone has only a few counts. The rearrangement uses TRBV10-3 and TRBJ2-1; 12 bases are shared with TRBD2. CDR1 and CDR2 from the germline V gene are ENHRY and SYGVKD. The V and J ends lost 10 bases and 0 bases, in that order; junction bases with no gene match: 10. The CDR3 spans 17 residues. Written as DNA, the CDR3 is TGTGCCACCGGGGGACTAGCGGGTAGGAGCTCCTACAATGAGCAGTTCTTC. Protein product: CATGGLAGRSSYNEQFF.

This chain joins TRBV18 and TRBJ2-7, with 14 bases identical to TRBD2. The CDR3 has 15 residues. Germline lookup yields CDR1 KGHSH and CDR2 LQKENI. Trimming cost V 4 bases and J 4 bases; bases outside gene matches: 3. CDR3 protein: CASSLGLAGGYEQYF. The CDR3 DNA follows: TGTGCCAGCTCACTCGGACTAGCGGGGGGATACGAGCAGTACTTC.

In this sample, this clone turned up a few times. This sequence joins TRBV30 and TRBJ2-1, with 9 bases matching TRBD2. CDR3 length equals 14 residues. Per the germline V gene, CDR1 is GTSNPN and CDR2 is SVGIG (reference sequence). The trim removed 3 bases at V and 7 bases at J, leaving 7 bases unmatched. CDR3 coding DNA: TGTGCCTGGAGAAAGAGCGGGAGGCGGAATGAGCAGTTCTTC. As protein: CAWRKSGRRNEQFF. Complete variable domain (other parts from reference TRBV30 and TRBJ2-1): SQTIHQWPATLVQPVGSPLSLECTVEGTSNPNLYWYRQAAGRGLQLLFYSVGIGQISSEVPQNLSASRPQDRQFILSSKKLLLSDSGFYLCAWRKSGRRNEQFFGPGTRLTVL.

The sample holds a few counts of this clone. J is TRBJ2-6 and V is TRBV18, with 8 bases fitting TRBD1. Germline V gene data show CDR1 as KGHSH and CDR2 as LQKENI. Trimming cost V 2 bases and J 0 bases; bases outside gene matches: 6. The CDR3 is 18 residues long. The CDR3 loop reads CASSPGAGGASGANVLTF. The CDR3 DNA follows: TGTGCCAGCTCACCAGGGGCAGGGGGCGCCTCTGGGGCCAACGTCCTGACTTTC. The full variable domain, its missing parts supplied by reference TRBV18 and TRBJ2-6, is NAGVMQNPRHLVRRRGQEARLRCSPMKGHSHVYWYRQLPEEGLKFMVYLQKENIIDESGMPKERFSAEFPKEGPSILRIQQVVRGDSAAYFCASSPGAGGASGANVLTFGAGSRLTVL.

This clone turned up a few times. The chain carries TRBV5-4 and TRBJ2-1, with 7 bases identical to TRBD1. CDR1 is SGHNT and CDR2 is YYREEE in the germline V gene (reference sequence). The CDR3 spans 15 residues. With V trimmed by 4 bases and J by 5 bases, 9 bases remained unmatched. This chain's CDR3 is CASSLGGQIHNEQFF. In DNA, the CDR3 is TGTGCCAGCAGCCTAGGGGGACAGATTCACAATGAGCAGTTCTTC. Combining the CDR3 with reference TRBV5-4 and TRBJ2-1 gives the whole variable domain ETGVTQSPTHLIKTRGQQVTLRCSSQSGHNTVSWYQQALGQGPQFIFQYYREEENGRGNFPPRFSGLQFPNYSSELNVNALELDDSALYLCASSLGGQIHNEQFFGPGTRLTVL.

The J gene is TRBJ2-1, the V gene TRBV7-9; 9 bases agree with TRBD1. CDR3 length: 15 residues. Germline V gene lookup returns CDR1 SEHNR and CDR2 FQNEAQ (reference sequence). The V and J ends lost 5 bases and 7 bases, in that order; junction bases with no gene match: 9. The CDR3 bases are TGTGCCAGCAGCCCGTGGACAGGGGCCGGGAATGAGCAGTTCTTC. Its protein is CASSPWTGAGNEQFF.

This clone was found a few times. This chain links TRBV9 with TRBJ1-1; D call uncertain. Trimming stripped 0 bases from V and 2 bases from J, with 11 bases between. This CDR3 has 15 amino acids. Germline V lookup: CDR1 SGDLS, CDR2 YYNGEE. Written as DNA, the CDR3 is TGTGCCAGCAGCGTAGCCCTCCCGGGTAACACTGAAGCTTTCTTT. As protein: CASSVALPGNTEAFF.

Regarding this clone: This same CDR3 is encoded by further DNA sequences in the sample. The V gene is TRBV5-1, the J gene TRBJ1-2; no reliable D call. There are 14 residues in the CDR3. Per the germline V gene, CDR1 is SGHRS and CDR2 is YFSETQ. Deletions cut 2 bases from V and 0 bases from J, with 8 bases between. The CDR3 coding sequence is TGCGCCAGCAGCTTAACAGAAGCTAACTATGGCTACACCTTC. It yields the protein CASSLTEANYGYTF.

This chain uses TRBV28 with TRBJ1-2, with 9 bases that match TRBD1. The CDR3 extends over 16 amino acids. V was pared by 1 base and J by 8 bases, with 11 bases of the junction left unmatched. The V gene's germline CDR1 is MDHEN and CDR2 SYDVKM. The CDR3 region has the DNA TGTGCCAGCAGTTTATCGGGCCTGGGGACAGGGAGCGGCTACACCTTC. Protein sequence: CASSLSGLGTGSGYTF.

The chain employs TRBV5-1 and TRBJ2-1; 10 bases are a match to TRBD2. The trim removed 5 bases at V and 0 bases at J, leaving 5 bases unmatched. Germline-derived CDR1 and CDR2 are SGHRS and YFSETQ. The CDR3 extends over 16 amino acids. DNA of the CDR3: TGCGCCAGCAGTAGGGCTAGCGGGAGCTCCTACAATGAGCAGTTCTTC. This codes for CASSRASGSSYNEQFF.

The chain has TRBV11-2 and TRBJ1-1; D is uncertain. The CDR3 extends over 15 amino acids. Trimming removed 5 bases from V and 8 bases from J, with 21 bases in between. Germline CDR1 SGHAT, CDR2 FQNNGV. In DNA, the CDR3 is TGTGCCAGCAGCCTAATTGTTTCGGGTCCGTTAGAAGCTTTCTTT. It is translated as CASSLIVSGPLEAFF.

Only a few counts were recorded for this clone. The chain combines TRBV5-1 with TRBJ1-2; D may be TRBD1 (5 bases). Trimming left V 0 bases short and J 10 bases short, with 19 bases between. Germline loops: CDR1 SGHRS, CDR2 YFSETQ. CDR3 length: 15 residues. This chain's CDR3 is CASSLAEGFRGSYTF. The CDR3, as DNA: TGCGCCAGCAGCTTGGCCGAAGGGTTCCGGGGGTCCTACACCTTC.

The genes are TRBV5-6 and TRBJ2-1, with unresolved D. V shed 4 bases and J shed 0 bases, with 11 bases lying between them. Germline-derived CDR1 and CDR2 are SGHDT and YYEEEE. There are 15 residues in the CDR3. In nucleotides, the CDR3 is TGTGCCAGCAGCCGAATTCCGAGCTCCTACAATGAGCAGTTCTTC. Protein product: CASSRIPSSYNEQFF.

This clone was detected only a few times. The chain couples TRBV30 to TRBJ2-5; 7 nucleotides line up with TRBD2. The CDR3 loop spans 15 amino acids. Germline V CDR1 and CDR2: GTSNPN, SVGIG (reference sequence). After removal of 2 bases from V and 2 bases from J, the junction contained 8 bases not matched to a gene. This CDR3 is CAWSSGGRVQETQYF. CDR3 sequence (DNA): TGTGCCTGGAGTTCCGGGGGGAGGGTACAAGAGACCCAGTACTTC.

The genes are TRBV18 and TRBJ2-4; 9 bases are a match to TRBD1. V gave up 6 bases and J gave up 5 bases; unmatched junction bases: 8. CDR1 is KGHSH and CDR2 is LQKENI in the germline V gene. The CDR3 is made up of 15 amino acids. The CDR3 spells CASSSETGGQNIQYF. The CDR3, as DNA: TGTGCCAGCTCGTCAGAGACAGGGGGTCAAAACATTCAGTACTTC.

This clone has a handful of counts. CDR3 DNA: TGTGCCAGCAGTGGGCTCTATGGCTACACCTTC. It yields the protein CASSGLYGYTF. The chain has TRBV2 and TRBJ1-2; D ambiguous. This CDR3 is built from 11 residues. The ends were cut back, 4 bases at V and 4 bases at J, with 4 bases in the middle. Germline V gives CDR1 SNHLY, CDR2 FYNNEI.

The V and J genes are TRBV19 and TRBJ1-2, with 10 bases aligning to TRBD1. The trim removed 10 bases at V and 2 bases at J, leaving 4 bases unmatched. The germline gives CDR1 LNHDA, CDR2 SQIVND (reference sequence). This CDR3 is built from 13 residues. For the CDR3, the DNA is TGTGCCACCTGGACAGGGGGAAACTATGGCTACACCTTC. Translated, it gives CATWTGGNYGYTF.

This clone occurred many times. The chain uses TRBV7-2 and TRBJ2-1; D might be TRBD1 (6 bases). Trimming took 3 bases from V and 6 from J, leaving 9 bases between them. In germline, CDR1 is SGHTA, CDR2 FQGNSA. The CDR3 sequence is 13 residues long. In nucleotides, the CDR3 is TGTGCCAGCAGCTTCGACAGGATCAATGAGCAGTTCTTC. As protein: CASSFDRINEQFF.

This clone was seen more than once but under ten times. V gene TRBV10-3 combines with J gene TRBJ2-2; TRBD1 matches at 9 bases. V gave up 1 base and J gave up 4 bases; unmatched junction bases: 4. The CDR3 length is 16 residues. CDR1 is ENHRY and CDR2 is SYGVKD in the germline V gene. CDR3 protein: CAISELGQGSTGELFF. In DNA form, the CDR3 reads TGTGCCATCAGTGAGTTGGGACAGGGTTCCACCGGGGAGCTGTTTTTT.